This TCR beta chain originates from a study of patients and donors after allogeneic stem cell transplantation. TCRdb called the RT-PCR reads again in MiXCR, with one record for every CDR3 protein. The top ten clones hold 5% to 6.5% of a sample with about a million distinct CDR3 sequences, over 15% of them seen once. This CDR3 contains 16 residues. V lost 3 bases, J lost 4 bases, and 7 bases stayed unmatched. This clonotype was picked up many times. Input material: blood, either unsorted or a sorted T cell fraction (not recorded which). The chain joins TRBV12-3 or TRBV12-4 to TRBJ2-2, with 8 positions matching TRBD2. This receptor was taken from a human donor who was either an allogeneic HSCT recipient or a stem cell or donor lymphocyte infusion donor (not recorded which). It is not recorded whose cells these are; they may come from a transplant donor. CDR3 sequence reads: CASSFAGGGGTGELFF. DNA for the CDR3: TGTGCCAGCAGTTTCGCGGGGGGCGGTGGCACCGGGGAGCTGTTTTTT.